The 9 T cell receptor beta chains given below trace back to one sample, sequenced in a study of shared clonotypes between healthy human individuals. The repertoire was sequenced with immunoSEQ multiplex PCR; TCRdb's copy has only in-frame clones and lacks some. Of about 1.9 million clones listed, 90% to 95% were seen once; the top ten hold roughly 1.7%. CD45RO-negative cells were positively selected for CCR7, leaving out terminally differentiated effector memory CD45RA+ cells. Material for sequencing was naive CD8+ T cells from PBMCs. The receptors stem from a man aged 18 to 29 in good health. Some clones in this sample may be carry-over from other donors' samples.

V gene TRBV14 combines with J gene TRBJ2-1, with no clear D. Trimming removed 0 bases from V and 5 bases from J, with 17 bases in between. CDR1 and CDR2 from the germline V gene are SGHDN and FVKESK. This CDR3 region has 17 residues. CDR3 amino acids: CASSQESVLPKNNEQFF. The CDR3 DNA reads as TGTGCCAGCAGCCAAGAGTCCGTCTTACCCAAAAACAATGAGCAGTTCTTC.

V and J are TRBV29-1 and TRBJ2-7; the D gene is possibly TRBD2 (6 bases). The V gene lost 1 base and the J gene lost 2 bases, with 18 bases spanning the gap. CDR3 length: 16 amino acids. The germline gives CDR1 SQVTM, CDR2 ANQGSEA. The CDR3 sequence is CSVEALTSGPTYEQYF. CDR3 nucleotide sequence: TGCAGCGTTGAAGCGCTTACCAGCGGGCCTACCTACGAGCAGTACTTC.

This clone was seen just once. The chain uses TRBV27 and TRBJ2-7; D may be TRBD2 (5 bases). The V and J ends lost 3 bases and 3 bases respectively, with 15 bases between them. The CDR3 runs 15 residues. Germline-derived CDR1 and CDR2 are MNHEY and SMNVEV (reference sequence). The CDR3 loop reads CASSFLGVGVYEQYF. Here the CDR3 DNA reads TGTGCCAGCAGTTTCCTCGGGGTGGGAGTCTACGAGCAGTACTTC.

A remark on this clone: Other DNA sequences from this sample encode an identical CDR3 as well. The genes are TRBV28 and TRBJ2-1, with D unclear. Between the trimmed V and J ends, which lost 2 bases and 9 bases, there was a span of 5 bases. Per the germline V gene, CDR1 is MDHEN and CDR2 is SYDVKM. This CDR3 comprises 11 residues. CDR3 loop: CASSLLGEQFF. In DNA form, the CDR3 reads TGTGCCAGCAGTTTACTGGGTGAGCAGTTCTTC.

V usage is TRBV9 and J usage is TRBJ1-5, with D maybe TRBD1 (5 bases). V lost 0 bases and J 4 bases, leaving 11 bases between the germline ends. Germline CDR1 is SGDLS and CDR2 is YYNGEE. The CDR3 totals 15 residues. In DNA, the CDR3 is TGTGCCAGCAGCGTAGGGGGGAATCAGAATCAGCCCCAGCATTTT. As protein: CASSVGGNQNQPQHF.

The chain couples TRBV2 to TRBJ1-1, with D uncertain. Trimming took 8 bases from V and 1 from J, leaving 8 bases between them. This CDR3 has 12 residues. Germline-derived CDR1 and CDR2 are SNHLY and FYNNEI. The CDR3 loop is CASLVSNTEAFF. Written as DNA, the CDR3 is TGTGCCAGCCTGGTTTCGAACACTGAAGCTTTCTTT.

In the case of this clone: Other DNA sequences in this sample translate to the same CDR3. This chain uses TRBV19 with TRBJ1-1; D gene uncertain. CDR3 length: 13 amino acids. Germline assignment: CDR1 LNHDA and CDR2 SQIVND (reference sequence). The V end lost 1 base, the J end lost 1 base, and 4 bases lay between the germline ends. The CDR3 DNA is TGTGCCAGTAGTATAGTTTCGAACACTGAAGCTTTCTTT. Translation gives CASSIVSNTEAFF. The whole variable domain, remainder taken from reference TRBV19 and TRBJ1-1, is DGGITQSPKYLFRKEGQNVTLSCEQNLNHDAMYWYRQDPGQGLRLIYYSQIVNDFQKGDIAEGYSVSREKKESFPLTVTSAQKNPTAFYLCASSIVSNTEAFFGQGTRLTVV.

The chain has TRBV27 and TRBJ1-2; 8 positions agree with TRBD1. Trimming removed 3 bases from V and 3 bases from J; junction bases left unmatched: 3. Germline V gives CDR1 MNHEY, CDR2 SMNVEV (reference sequence). This CDR3 has 14 residues. The CDR3 DNA sequence: TGTGCCAGCAGTTTCTCGGGACAGGACTATGGCTACACCTTC. It is translated as CASSFSGQDYGYTF.

On this clone itself: Other DNA sequences in the sample encode the same CDR3. The V gene is TRBV4-1, the J gene TRBJ1-5, with a possible D match to TRBD1 (6 bases). CDR3 length: 15 amino acids. Trimming removed 1 base from V and 1 base from J, with 8 bases in between. The germline gives CDR1 MGHRA, CDR2 YSYEKL. CDR3 in amino acids: CASSQVQGSNQPQHF. In nucleotides, the CDR3 is TGCGCCAGCAGCCAAGTACAGGGCAGCAATCAGCCCCAGCATTTT.